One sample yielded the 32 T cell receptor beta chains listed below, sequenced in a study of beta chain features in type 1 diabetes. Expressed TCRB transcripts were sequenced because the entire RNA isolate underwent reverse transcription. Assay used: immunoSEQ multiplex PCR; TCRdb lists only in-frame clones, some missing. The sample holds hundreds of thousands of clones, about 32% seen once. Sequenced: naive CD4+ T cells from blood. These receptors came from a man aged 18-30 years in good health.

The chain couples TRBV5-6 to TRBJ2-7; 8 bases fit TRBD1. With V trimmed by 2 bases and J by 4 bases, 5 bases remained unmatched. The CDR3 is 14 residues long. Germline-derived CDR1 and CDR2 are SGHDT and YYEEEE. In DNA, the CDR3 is TGTGCCAGCAGCTTCCCGGACAGGGAATACGAGCAGTACTTC. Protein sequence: CASSFPDREYEQYF.

The CDR3 coding sequence is TGCGCCAGCAGCCAAGATACGAACAGACCCTACGAGCAGTACTTC. Translating it yields CASSQDTNRPYEQYF. The rearrangement joins TRBV4-3 to TRBJ2-7; no definite D call. Germline CDR1 and CDR2: LGHNA and YSLEER. This CDR3 has 15 amino acids. Trimming took off 0 bases at V and 2 bases at J, with 11 bases between the two ends.

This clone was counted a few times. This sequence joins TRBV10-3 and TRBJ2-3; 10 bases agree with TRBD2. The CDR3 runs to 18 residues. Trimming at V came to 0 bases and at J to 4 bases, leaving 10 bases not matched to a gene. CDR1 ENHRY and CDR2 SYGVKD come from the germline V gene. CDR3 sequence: CAISESIGASGSPDTQYF. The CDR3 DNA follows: TGTGCCATCAGTGAGTCGATCGGGGCTAGCGGGAGCCCAGATACGCAGTATTTT.

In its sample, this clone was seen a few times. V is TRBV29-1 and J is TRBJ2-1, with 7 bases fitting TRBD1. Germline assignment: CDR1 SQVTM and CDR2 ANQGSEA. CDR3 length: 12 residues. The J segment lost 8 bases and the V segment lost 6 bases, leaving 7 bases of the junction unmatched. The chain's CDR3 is CSVTQGYDEQFF. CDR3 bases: TGCAGCGTGACACAGGGGTACGATGAGCAGTTCTTC.

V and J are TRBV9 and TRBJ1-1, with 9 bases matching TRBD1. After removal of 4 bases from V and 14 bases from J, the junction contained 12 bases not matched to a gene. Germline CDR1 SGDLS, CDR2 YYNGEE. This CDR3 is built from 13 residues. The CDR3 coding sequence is TGTGCCAGCAGCTACCGACAGGGGGACCAGTACTTCTTT. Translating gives CASSYRQGDQYFF.

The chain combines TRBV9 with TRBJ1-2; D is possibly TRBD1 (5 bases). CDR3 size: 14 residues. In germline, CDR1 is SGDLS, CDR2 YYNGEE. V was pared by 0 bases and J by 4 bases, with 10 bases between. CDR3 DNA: TGTGCCAGCAGCGTAGACGGGGGGAGCTATGGCTACACCTTC. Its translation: CASSVDGGSYGYTF.

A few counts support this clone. CDR3 region: CASSPDWMNNEQFF. The DNA of the CDR3 is TGCGCCAGCAGCCCGGACTGGATGAACAATGAGCAGTTCTTC. The chain links TRBV5-1 to TRBJ2-1; D is perhaps TRBD2 (5 bases). V was clipped by 4 bases and J by 5 bases, with 13 bases between them. Germline V gene lookup returns CDR1 SGHRS and CDR2 YFSETQ. This CDR3 contains 14 residues.

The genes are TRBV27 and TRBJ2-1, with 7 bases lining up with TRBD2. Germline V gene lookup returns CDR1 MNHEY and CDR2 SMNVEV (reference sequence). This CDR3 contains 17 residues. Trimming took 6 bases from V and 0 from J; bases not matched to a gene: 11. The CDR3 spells CASRALALYSSYNEQFF. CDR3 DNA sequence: TGTGCCAGCAGGGCACTAGCGCTCTATTCCTCCTACAATGAGCAGTTCTTC.

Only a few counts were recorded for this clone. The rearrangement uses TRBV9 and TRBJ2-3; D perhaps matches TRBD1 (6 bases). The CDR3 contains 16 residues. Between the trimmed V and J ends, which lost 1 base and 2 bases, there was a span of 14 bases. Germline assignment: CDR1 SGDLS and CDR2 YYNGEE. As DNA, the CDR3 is TGTGCCAGCAGCGTAAAGAGGGGGAGTGTCACAGATACGCAGTATTTT. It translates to CASSVKRGSVTDTQYF.

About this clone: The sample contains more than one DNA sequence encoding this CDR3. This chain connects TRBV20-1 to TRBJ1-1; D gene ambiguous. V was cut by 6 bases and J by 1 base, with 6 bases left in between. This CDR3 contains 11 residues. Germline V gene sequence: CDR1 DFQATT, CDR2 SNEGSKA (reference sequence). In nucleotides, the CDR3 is TGCAGTGCCGGAGGGAACACTGAAGCTTTCTTT. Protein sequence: CSAGGNTEAFF.

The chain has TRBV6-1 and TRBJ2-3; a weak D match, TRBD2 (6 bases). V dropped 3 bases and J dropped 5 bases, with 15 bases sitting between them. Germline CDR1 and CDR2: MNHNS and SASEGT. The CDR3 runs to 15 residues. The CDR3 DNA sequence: TGTGCCAGCAGTGAGGGAGGAGCCCCGTTAGATACGCAGTATTTT. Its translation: CASSEGGAPLDTQYF.

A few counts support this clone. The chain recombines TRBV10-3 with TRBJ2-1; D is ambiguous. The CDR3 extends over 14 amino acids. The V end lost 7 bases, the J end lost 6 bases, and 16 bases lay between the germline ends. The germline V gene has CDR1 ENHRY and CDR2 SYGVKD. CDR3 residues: CAIMGNTLANEQFF. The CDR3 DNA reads TGTGCCATCATGGGGAACACGCTGGCCAATGAGCAGTTCTTC.

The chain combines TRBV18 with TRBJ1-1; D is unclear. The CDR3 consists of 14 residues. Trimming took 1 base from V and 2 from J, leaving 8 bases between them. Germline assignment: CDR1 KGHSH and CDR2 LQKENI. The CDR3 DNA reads TGTGCCAGCTCACCACTTGAGAGTAACACTGAAGCTTTCTTT. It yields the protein CASSPLESNTEAFF.

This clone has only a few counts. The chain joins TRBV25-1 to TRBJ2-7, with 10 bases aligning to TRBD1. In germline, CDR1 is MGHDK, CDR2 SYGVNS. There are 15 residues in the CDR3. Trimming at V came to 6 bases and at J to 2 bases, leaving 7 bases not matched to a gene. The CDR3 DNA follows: TGTGCCAGCAGGCCGACAGGGGGCAATACCTACGAGCAGTACTTC. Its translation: CASRPTGGNTYEQYF.

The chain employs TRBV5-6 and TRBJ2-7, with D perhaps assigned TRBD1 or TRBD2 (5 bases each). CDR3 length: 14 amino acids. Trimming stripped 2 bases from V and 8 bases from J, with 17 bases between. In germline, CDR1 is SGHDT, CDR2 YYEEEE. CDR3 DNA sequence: TGTGCCAGCAGCTTACGGGACGGAATCTTCCAGCAGTACTTC. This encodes CASSLRDGIFQQYF.

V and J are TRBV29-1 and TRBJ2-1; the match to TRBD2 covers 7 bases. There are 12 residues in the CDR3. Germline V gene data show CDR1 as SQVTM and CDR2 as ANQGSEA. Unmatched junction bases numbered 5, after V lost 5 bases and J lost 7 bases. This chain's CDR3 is CSVSGNMNEQFF. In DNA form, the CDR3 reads TGCAGCGTTAGCGGGAATATGAATGAGCAGTTCTTC.

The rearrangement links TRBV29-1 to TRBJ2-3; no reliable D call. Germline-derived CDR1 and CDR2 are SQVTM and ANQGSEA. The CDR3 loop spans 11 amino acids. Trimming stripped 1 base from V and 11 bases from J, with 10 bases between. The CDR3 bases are TGCAGCGTTGAAGTACTTCCTTTGCAGTATTTT. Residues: CSVEVLPLQYF.

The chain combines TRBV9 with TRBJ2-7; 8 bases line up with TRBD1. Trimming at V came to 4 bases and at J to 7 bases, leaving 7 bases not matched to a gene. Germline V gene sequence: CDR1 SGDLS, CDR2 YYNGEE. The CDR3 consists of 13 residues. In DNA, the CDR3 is TGTGCCAGCAGCCTAGGACAGGGCTTGGAGCAGTACTTC. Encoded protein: CASSLGQGLEQYF. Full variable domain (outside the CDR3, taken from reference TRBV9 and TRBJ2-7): DSGVTQTPKHLITATGQRVTLRCSPRSGDLSVYWYQQSLDQGLQFLIQYYNGEERAKGNILERFSAQQFPDLHSELNLSSLELGDSALYFCASSLGQGLEQYFGPGTRLTVT.

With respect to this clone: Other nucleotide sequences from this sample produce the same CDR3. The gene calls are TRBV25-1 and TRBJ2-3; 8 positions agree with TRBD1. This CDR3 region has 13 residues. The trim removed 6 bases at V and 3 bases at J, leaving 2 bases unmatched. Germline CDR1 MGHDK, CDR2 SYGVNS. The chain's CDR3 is CASRDRGTDTQYF. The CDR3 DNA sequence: TGTGCCAGCAGAGACAGGGGTACAGATACGCAGTATTTT.

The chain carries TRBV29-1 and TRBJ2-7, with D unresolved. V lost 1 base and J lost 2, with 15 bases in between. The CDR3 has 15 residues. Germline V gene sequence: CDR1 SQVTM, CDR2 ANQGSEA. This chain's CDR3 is CSVEGKQPRTYEQYF. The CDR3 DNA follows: TGCAGCGTTGAAGGTAAACAGCCCCGTACCTACGAGCAGTACTTC.

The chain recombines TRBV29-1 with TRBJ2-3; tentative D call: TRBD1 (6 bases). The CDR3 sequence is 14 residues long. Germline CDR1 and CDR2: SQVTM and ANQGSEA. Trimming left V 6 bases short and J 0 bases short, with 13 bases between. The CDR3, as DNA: TGCAGCGTCGGAAGGGACACCAGCACAGATACGCAGTATTTT. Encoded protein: CSVGRDTSTDTQYF.

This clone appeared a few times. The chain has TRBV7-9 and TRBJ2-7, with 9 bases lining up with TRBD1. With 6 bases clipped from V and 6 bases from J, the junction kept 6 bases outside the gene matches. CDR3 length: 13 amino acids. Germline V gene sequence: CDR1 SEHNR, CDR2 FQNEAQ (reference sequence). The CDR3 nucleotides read TGTGCCAGCAGGGGGACAGGGTTGGGCGAGCAGTACTTC. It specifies CASRGTGLGEQYF.

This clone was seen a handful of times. The CDR3 bases are TGCGCCAGCAGCCAAGGGACTAGCTTGGGCACAGATACGCAGTATTTT. Protein product: CASSQGTSLGTDTQYF. This rearrangement joins TRBV4-3 to TRBJ2-3, with 8 bases that match TRBD2. V shed 1 base and J 1 base; nucleotides not matched to a gene: 4. The germline V gene encodes CDR1 LGHNA and CDR2 YSLEER. The CDR3 totals 16 residues.

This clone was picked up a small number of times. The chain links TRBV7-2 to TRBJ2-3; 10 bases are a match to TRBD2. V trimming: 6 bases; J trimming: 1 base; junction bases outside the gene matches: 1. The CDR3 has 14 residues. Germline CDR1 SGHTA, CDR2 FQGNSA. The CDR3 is CASRLAGGTDTQYF. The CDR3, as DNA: TGTGCCAGCAGGCTAGCGGGAGGCACAGATACGCAGTATTTT.

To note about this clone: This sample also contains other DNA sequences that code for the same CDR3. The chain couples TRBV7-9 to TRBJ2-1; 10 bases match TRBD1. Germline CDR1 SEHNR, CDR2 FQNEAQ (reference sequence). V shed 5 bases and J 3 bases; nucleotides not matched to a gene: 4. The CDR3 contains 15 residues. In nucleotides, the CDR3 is TGTGCCAGCAGCGCCGGGACAGGGGTCTACAATGAGCAGTTCTTC. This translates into CASSAGTGVYNEQFF.

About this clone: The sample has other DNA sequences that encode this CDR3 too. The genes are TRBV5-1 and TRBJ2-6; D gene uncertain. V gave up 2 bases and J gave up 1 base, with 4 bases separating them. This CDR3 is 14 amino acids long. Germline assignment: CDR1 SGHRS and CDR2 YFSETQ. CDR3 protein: CASSFGSGANVLTF. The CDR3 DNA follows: TGCGCCAGCAGCTTCGGATCTGGGGCCAACGTCCTGACTTTC.

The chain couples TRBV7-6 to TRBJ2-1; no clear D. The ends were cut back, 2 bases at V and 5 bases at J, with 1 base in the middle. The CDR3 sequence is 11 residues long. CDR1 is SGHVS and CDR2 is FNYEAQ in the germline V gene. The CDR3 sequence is CASSLNNEQFF. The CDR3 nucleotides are TGTGCCAGCAGCTTAAACAATGAGCAGTTCTTC.

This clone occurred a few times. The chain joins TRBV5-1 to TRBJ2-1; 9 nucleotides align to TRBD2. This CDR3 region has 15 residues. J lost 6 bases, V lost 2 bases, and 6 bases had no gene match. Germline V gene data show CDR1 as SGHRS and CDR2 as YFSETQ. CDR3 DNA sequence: TGCGCCAGCAGCTTAGTAGCGGGAGTGGCCAATGAGCAGTTCTTC. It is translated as CASSLVAGVANEQFF.

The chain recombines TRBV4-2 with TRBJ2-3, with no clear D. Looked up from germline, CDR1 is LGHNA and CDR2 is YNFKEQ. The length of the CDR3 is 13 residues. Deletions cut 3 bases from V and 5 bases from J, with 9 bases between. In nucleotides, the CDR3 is TGTGCCAGCAGCCAGAACTGGGGAGATACGCAGTATTTT. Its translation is CASSQNWGDTQYF.

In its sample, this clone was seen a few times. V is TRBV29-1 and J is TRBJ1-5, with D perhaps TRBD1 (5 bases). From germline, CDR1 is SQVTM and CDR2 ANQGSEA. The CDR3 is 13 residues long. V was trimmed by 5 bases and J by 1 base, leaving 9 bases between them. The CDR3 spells CSVSRDSNQPQHF. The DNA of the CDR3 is TGCAGCGTTTCGCGGGACAGCAATCAGCCCCAGCATTTT.

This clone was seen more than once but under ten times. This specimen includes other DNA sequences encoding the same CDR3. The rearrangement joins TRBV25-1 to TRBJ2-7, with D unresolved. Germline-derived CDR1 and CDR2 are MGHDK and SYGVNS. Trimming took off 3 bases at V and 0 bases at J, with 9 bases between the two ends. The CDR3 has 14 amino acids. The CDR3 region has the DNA TGTGCCAGCAGTGAGCCGACGGGCTCCTACGAGCAGTACTTC. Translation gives CASSEPTGSYEQYF.

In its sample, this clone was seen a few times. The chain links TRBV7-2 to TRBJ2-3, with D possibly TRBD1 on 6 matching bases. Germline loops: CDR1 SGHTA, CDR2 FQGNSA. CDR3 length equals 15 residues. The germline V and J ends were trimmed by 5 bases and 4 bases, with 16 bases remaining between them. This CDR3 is CASSGTGHEADTQYF. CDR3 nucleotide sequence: TGTGCCAGCAGCGGCACGGGACACGAGGCAGATACGCAGTATTTT. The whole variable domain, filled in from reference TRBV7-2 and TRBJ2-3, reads GAGVSQSPSNKVTEKGKDVELRCDPISGHTALYWYRQSLGQGLEFLIYFQGNSAPDKSGLPSDRFSAERTGGSVSTLTIQRTQQEDSAVYLCASSGTGHEADTQYFGPGTRLTVL.